This T cell receptor beta chain was retrieved from a study of identical twins. TCRdb passed the 5' RACE reads through MiXCR, listing each CDR3 protein once. In the table there are 550,000 to 800,000 distinct CDR3 sequences, roughly 7.2% of which are singletons. Only a few counts were recorded for this clonotype. These sequences were also reported in another study, on yellow fever vaccine responses in identical twins.

Sequencing used PBMCs. The sequence was obtained from a woman under 30 in good health.

The CDR3, as DNA: TGTGCCAGCAGCTTAAAGGCAGGGAGAAATTACGAGCAGTACGTC. Protein: CASSLKAGRNYEQYV. J is TRBJ2-7 and V is TRBV7-9; D is tentatively TRBD1 or TRBD2 (5 bases each). The CDR3 extends over 15 amino acids. Germline V gene sequence: CDR1 SEHNR, CDR2 FQNEAQ (reference sequence). V gave up 2 bases and J gave up 4 bases, with 15 bases separating them.